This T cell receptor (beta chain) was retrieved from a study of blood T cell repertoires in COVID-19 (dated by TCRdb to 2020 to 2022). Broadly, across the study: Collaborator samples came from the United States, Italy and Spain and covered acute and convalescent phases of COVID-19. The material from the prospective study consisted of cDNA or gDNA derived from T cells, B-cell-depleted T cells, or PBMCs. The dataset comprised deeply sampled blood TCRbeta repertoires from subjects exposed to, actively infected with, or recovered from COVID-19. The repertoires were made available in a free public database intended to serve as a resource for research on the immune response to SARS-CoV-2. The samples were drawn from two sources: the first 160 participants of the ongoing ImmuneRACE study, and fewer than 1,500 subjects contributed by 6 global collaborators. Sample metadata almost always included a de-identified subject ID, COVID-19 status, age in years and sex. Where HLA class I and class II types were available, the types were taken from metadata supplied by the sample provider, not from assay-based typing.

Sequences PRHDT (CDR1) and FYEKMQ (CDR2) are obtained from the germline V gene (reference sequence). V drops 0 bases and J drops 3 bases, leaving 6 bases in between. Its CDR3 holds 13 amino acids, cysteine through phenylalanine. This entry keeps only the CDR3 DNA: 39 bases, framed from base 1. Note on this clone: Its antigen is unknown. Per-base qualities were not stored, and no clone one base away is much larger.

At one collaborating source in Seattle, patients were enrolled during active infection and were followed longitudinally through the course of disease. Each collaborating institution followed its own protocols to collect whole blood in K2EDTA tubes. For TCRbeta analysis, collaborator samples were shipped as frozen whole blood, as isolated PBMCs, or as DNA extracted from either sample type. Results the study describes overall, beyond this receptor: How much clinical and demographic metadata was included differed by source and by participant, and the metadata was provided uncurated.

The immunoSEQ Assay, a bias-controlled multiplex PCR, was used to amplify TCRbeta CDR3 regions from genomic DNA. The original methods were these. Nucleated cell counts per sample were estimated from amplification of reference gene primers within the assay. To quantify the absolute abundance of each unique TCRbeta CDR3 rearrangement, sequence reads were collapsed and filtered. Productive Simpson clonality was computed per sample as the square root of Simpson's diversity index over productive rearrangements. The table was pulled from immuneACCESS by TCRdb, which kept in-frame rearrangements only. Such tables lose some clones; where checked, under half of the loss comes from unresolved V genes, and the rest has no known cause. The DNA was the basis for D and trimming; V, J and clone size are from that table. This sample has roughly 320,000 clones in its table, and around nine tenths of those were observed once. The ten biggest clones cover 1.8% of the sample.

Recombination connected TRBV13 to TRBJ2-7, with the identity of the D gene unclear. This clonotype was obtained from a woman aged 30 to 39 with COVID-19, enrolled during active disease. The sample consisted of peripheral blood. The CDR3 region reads CASSLGGSYEQYF. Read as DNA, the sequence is TGTGCCAGCAGCTTAGGGGGCAGCTACGAGCAGTACTTC.